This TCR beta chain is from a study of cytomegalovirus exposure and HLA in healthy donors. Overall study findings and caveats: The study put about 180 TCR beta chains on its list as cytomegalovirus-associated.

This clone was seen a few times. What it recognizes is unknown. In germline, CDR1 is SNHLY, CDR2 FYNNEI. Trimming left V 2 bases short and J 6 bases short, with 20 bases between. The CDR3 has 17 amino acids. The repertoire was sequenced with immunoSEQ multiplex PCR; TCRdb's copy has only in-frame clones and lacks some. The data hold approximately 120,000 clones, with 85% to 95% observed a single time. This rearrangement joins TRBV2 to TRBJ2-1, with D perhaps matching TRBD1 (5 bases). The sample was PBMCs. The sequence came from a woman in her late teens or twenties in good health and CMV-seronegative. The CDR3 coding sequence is TGTGCCAGCAGTGAAAGAGATGGGGCCTCGGTCAGCAATGAGCAGTTCTTC. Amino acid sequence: CASSERDGASVSNEQFF.